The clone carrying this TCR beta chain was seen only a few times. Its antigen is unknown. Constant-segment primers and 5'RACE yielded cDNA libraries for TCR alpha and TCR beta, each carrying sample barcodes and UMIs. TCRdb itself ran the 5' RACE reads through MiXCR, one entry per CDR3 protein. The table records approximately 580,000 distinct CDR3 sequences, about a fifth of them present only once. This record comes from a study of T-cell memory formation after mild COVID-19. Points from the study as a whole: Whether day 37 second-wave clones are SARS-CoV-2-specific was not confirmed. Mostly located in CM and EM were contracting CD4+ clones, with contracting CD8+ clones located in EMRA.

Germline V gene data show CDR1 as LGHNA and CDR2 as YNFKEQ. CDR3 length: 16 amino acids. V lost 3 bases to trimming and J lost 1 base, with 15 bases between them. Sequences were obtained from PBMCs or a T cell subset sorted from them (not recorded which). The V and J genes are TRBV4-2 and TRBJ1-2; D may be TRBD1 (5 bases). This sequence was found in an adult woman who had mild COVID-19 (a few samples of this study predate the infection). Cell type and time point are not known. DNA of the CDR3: TGTGCCAGCAGCCAGGAAAGAACAGGCAGTAACTATGGCTACACCTTC. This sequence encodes CASSQERTGSNYGYTF.